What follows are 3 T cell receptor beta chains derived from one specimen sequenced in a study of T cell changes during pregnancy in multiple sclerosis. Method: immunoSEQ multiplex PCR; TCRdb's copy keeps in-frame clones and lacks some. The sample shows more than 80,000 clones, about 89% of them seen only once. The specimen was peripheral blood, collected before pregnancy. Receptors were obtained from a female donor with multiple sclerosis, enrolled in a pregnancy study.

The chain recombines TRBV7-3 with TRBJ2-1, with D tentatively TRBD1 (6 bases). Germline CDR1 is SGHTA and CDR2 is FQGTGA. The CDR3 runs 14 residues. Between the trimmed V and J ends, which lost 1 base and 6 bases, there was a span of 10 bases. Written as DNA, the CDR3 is TGTGCCAGCAGCTTAAGGGGGCGGAGCAATGAGCAGTTCTTC. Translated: CASSLRGRSNEQFF. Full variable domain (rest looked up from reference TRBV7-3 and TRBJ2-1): GAGVSQTPSNKVTEKGKYVELRCDPISGHTALYWYRQSLGQGPEFLIYFQGTGAADDSGLPNDRFFAVRPEGSVSTLKIQRTERGDSAVYLCASSLRGRSNEQFFGPGTRLTVL.

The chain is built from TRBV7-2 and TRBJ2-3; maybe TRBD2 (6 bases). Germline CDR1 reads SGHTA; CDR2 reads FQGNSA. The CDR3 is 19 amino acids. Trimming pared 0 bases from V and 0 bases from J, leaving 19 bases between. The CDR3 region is CASSLAPISPLASTDTQYF. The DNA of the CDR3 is TGTGCCAGCAGCTTAGCGCCAATTAGCCCCCTAGCGAGCACAGATACGCAGTATTTT.

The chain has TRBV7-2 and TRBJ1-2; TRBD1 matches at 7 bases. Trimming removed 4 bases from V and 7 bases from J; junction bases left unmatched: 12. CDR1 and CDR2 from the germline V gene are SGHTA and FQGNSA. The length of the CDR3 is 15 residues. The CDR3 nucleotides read TGTGCCAGCAGCTCGCAACAGACAGGGCGAGGTGGCTACACCTTC. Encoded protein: CASSSQQTGRGGYTF.